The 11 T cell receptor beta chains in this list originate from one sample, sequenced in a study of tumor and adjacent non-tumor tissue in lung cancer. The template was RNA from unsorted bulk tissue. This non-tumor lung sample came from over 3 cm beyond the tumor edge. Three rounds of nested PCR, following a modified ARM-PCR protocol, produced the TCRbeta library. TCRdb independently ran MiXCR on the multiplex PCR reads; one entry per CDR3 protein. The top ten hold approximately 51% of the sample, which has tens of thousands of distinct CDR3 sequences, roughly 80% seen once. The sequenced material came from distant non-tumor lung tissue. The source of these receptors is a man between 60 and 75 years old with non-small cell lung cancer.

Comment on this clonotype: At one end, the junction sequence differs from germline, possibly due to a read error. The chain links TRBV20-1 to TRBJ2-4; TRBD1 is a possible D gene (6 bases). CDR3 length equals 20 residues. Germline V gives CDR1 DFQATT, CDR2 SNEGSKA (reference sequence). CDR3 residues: CSATSRPTGVVFLAKKIQYF. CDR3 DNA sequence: TGCAGTGCTACGAGCCGACCGACAGGAGTGGTCTTTCTAGCCAAAAAGATTCAGTACTTC.

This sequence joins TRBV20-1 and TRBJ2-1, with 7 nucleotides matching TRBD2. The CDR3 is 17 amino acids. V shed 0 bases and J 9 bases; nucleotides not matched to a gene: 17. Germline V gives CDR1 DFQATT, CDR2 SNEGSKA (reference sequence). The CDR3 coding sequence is TGCAGTGCTAGAGATCGCGAGACTAGTGGGGGGGTAGTTGAGCAGTTCTTC. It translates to CSARDRETSGGVVEQFF.

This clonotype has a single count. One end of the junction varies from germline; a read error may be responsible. In DNA, the CDR3 is TGTGCCATCAGCTTCGGGGGGATTGTGGGAGCTTTCTTT. Protein product: CAISFGGIVGAFF. V gene TRBV11-3 combines with J gene TRBJ1-1; D is perhaps TRBD1 (5 bases). The CDR3 runs 13 residues. Germline assignment: CDR1 SGHNT and CDR2 YENEEA. The full variable domain, in which reference TRBV11-3 and TRBJ1-1 provide the parts outside the CDR3, is EAGVVQSPRYKIIEKKQPVAFWCNPISGHNTLYWYLQNLGQGPELLIRYENEEAVDDSQLPKDRFSAERLKGVDSTLKIQPAELGDSAVYLCAISFGGIVGAFFGQGTRLTVV.

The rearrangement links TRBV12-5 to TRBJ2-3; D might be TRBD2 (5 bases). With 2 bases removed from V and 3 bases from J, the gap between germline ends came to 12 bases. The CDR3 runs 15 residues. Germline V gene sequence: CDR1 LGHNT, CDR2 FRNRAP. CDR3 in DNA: TGTGCTAGTGGTTTGCGGCAGGAGGATACAGATACGCAGTATTTT. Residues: CASGLRQEDTDTQYF. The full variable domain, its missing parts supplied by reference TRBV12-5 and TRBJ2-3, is DARVTQTPRHKVTEMGQEVTMRCQPILGHNTVFWYRQTMMQGLELLAYFRNRAPLDDSGMPKDRFSAEMPDATLATLKIQPSEPRDSAVYFCASGLRQEDTDTQYFGPGTRLTVL.

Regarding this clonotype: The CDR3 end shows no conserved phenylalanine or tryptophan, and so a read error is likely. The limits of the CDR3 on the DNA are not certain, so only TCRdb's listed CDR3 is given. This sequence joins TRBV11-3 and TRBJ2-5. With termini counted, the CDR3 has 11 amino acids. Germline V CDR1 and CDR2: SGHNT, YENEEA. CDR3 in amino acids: CARVYHETKYL.

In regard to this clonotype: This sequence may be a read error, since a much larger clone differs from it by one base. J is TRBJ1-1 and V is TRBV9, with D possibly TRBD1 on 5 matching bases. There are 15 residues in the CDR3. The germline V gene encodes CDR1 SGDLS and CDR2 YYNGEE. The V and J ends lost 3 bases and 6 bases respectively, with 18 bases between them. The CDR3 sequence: CASSERQGSSSEAFF. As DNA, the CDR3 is TGTGCCAGCAGCGAGCGGCAGGGTAGTAGCTCTGAAGCTTTCTTT.

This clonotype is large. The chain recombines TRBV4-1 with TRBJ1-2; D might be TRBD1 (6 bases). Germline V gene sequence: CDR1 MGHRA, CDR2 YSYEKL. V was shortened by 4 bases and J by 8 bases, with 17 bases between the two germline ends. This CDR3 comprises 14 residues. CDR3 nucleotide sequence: TGCGCCAGCAGCCCGGACAGCACCTCTTTCGGCTACACCTTC. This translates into CASSPDSTSFGYTF.

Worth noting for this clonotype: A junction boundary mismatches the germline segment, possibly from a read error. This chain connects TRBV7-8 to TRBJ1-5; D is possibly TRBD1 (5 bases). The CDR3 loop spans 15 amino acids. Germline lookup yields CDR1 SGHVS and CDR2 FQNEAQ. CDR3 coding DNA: TGTGCCAGCAGCTTGTCAAGACAGAATAATCAGTCCCAGCATTTT. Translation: CASSLSRQNNQSQHF.

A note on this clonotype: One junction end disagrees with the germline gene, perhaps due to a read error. The CDR3 region is CASSQEYPRATYEQYF. Written as DNA, the CDR3 is TGCGCGAGCAGCCAAGAGTATCCAAGGGCGACCTACGAGCAGTACTTC. The chain combines TRBV4-3 with TRBJ2-7; D remains ambiguous. This CDR3 spans 16 amino acids. Per germline, CDR1 LGHNA and CDR2 YSLEER.

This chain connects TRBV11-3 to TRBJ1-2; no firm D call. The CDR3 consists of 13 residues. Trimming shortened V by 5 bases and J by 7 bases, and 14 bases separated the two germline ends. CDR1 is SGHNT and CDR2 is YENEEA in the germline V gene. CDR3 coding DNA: TGTGCCAGCAGCCCCCAAGGGAATGGTGGCTACACCTTC. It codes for CASSPQGNGGYTF.

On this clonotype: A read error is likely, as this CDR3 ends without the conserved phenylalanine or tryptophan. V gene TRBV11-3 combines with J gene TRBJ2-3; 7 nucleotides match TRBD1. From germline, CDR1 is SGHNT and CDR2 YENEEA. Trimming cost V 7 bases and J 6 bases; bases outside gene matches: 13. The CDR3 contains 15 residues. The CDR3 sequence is CASILALGGGDTQYL. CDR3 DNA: TGTGCCAGCATCCTCGCTCTAGGGGGCGGGGATACGCAGTATCTT.